These 24 T cell receptor beta chains originate from one sample sequenced in a study of cytomegalovirus exposure and HLA in healthy donors. Use of 60 Vbeta and 13 Jbeta primers characterized the PCR. The repertoire was sequenced with immunoSEQ multiplex PCR; TCRdb's copy has only in-frame clones and lacks some. The sample consists of about 160,000 clones, roughly 70% of them appearing once. The sequenced material came from PBMCs. All receptors come from a woman between 50 and 59 years old in good health and CMV-seropositive.

The gene calls are TRBV4-2 and TRBJ1-2, with D hard to call. Trimming pared 1 base from V and 5 bases from J, leaving 11 bases between. Per the germline V gene, CDR1 is LGHNA and CDR2 is YNFKEQ. The CDR3 runs to 14 residues. The CDR3 DNA reads as TGTGCCAGCAGCCAAGGTCGGACGGGATATGGCTACACCTTC. Protein product: CASSQGRTGYGYTF.

This clone turned up a few times. The CDR3 nucleotides read TGCGCCAGCAGCTTGAGGACTCCAGACACAGATACGCAGTATTTT. Its translation is CASSLRTPDTDTQYF. The chain carries TRBV5-1 and TRBJ2-3, with D perhaps matching TRBD2 (5 bases). Germline CDR1 SGHRS, CDR2 YFSETQ. The CDR3 length is 15 residues. V was pared by 1 base and J by 2 bases, with 11 bases between.

This clone was seen a single time. The V and J genes are TRBV7-9 and TRBJ1-2, with D unresolved. Trimming cost V 3 bases and J 2 bases, with 7 bases left between them. The CDR3 sequence is 13 residues long. The germline V gene has CDR1 SEHNR and CDR2 FQNEAQ (reference sequence). CDR3 DNA: TGTGCCAGCAGCTTCGGAGGGAACTATGGCTACACCTTC. Protein sequence: CASSFGGNYGYTF.

The rearrangement joins TRBV30 to TRBJ1-3; D might be TRBD1 (5 bases). V was shortened by 5 bases and J by 6 bases, with 14 bases between the two germline ends. The CDR3 spans 13 residues. Per the germline V gene, CDR1 is GTSNPN and CDR2 is SVGIG (reference sequence). CDR3 in DNA: TGTGCCTGGGCGTTGGGGGGAACAAACACCATATATTTT. It is translated as CAWALGGTNTIYF. Filled out from reference TRBV30 and TRBJ1-3, the complete variable domain reads SQTIHQWPATLVQPVGSPLSLECTVEGTSNPNLYWYRQAAGRGLQLLFYSVGIGQISSEVPQNLSASRPQDRQFILSSKKLLLSDSGFYLCAWALGGTNTIYFGEGSWLTVV.

The genes are TRBV6-1 and TRBJ1-2; TRBD1 is a possible D gene (6 bases). The CDR3 loop spans 15 amino acids. CDR1 is MNHNS, CDR2 SASEGT, per germline. Deletions cut 2 bases from V and 4 bases from J, with 14 bases between. CDR3 residues: CASSEYETGPYGYTF. The CDR3 bases are TGTGCCAGCAGTGAATACGAGACAGGTCCCTATGGCTACACCTTC.

CDR3 sequence (DNA): TGTGCCAGTAGTATAGGGTCCAGGCAGGGGGGTTTCAATCAGCCCCAGCATTTT. Its translation: CASSIGSRQGGFNQPQHF. The chain employs TRBV19 and TRBJ1-5, with 7 positions matching TRBD1. V dropped 1 base and J dropped 3; count of bases not matched to a gene: 12. This CDR3 spans 18 amino acids. CDR1 is LNHDA and CDR2 is SQIVND in the germline V gene (reference sequence). Looking up the rest from reference TRBV19 and TRBJ1-5 gives the full variable domain: DGGITQSPKYLFRKEGQNVTLSCEQNLNHDAMYWYRQDPGQGLRLIYYSQIVNDFQKGDIAEGYSVSREKKESFPLTVTSAQKNPTAFYLCASSIGSRQGGFNQPQHFGDGTRLSIL.

The rearrangement uses TRBV18 and TRBJ1-1, with TRBD1 as a possible D gene (5 bases). Trimming removed 3 bases from V and 0 bases from J, with 14 bases in between. Germline V gene sequence: CDR1 KGHSH, CDR2 LQKENI. The CDR3 runs to 16 residues. CDR3 in DNA: TGTGCCAGCTCACCCATCCTTAACAGGATGAACACTGAAGCTTTCTTT. Encoded protein: CASSPILNRMNTEAFF.

V and J are TRBV5-6 and TRBJ2-5, with 10 bases matching TRBD2. Germline V gene sequence: CDR1 SGHDT, CDR2 YYEEEE. CDR3 length: 15 amino acids. After removal of 2 bases from V and 5 bases from J, the junction contained 6 bases not matched to a gene. CDR3 sequence: CASSLFELAGETQYF. CDR3 bases: TGTGCCAGCAGCTTATTCGAACTAGCGGGGGAGACCCAGTACTTC.

In regard to this clone: The junction shows a germline mismatch at one end, possibly a read error. The genes are TRBV7-9 and TRBJ1-1; the match to TRBD1 covers 9 bases. Germline V gene sequence: CDR1 SEHNR, CDR2 FQNEAQ (reference sequence). CDR3 length equals 16 residues. As DNA, the CDR3 is TGTTCCAGCAGTCATGGAAGGACAGGGGAAGGCACTGAAGCTTTCTTT. Amino acids: CSSSHGRTGEGTEAFF.

CDR3 loop: CASSERVKAFF. In nucleotides, the CDR3 is TGTGCCAGCAGTGAGAGGGTTAAAGCTTTCTTT. The V and J genes are TRBV2 and TRBJ1-1, with unresolved D. This CDR3 region has 11 residues. Trimming left V 3 bases short and J 9 bases short, with 8 bases between. Germline CDR1 reads SNHLY; CDR2 reads FYNNEI.

This clone turned up a few times. The chain links TRBV7-9 to TRBJ2-7; no definite D call. Germline assignment: CDR1 SEHNR and CDR2 FQNEAQ (reference sequence). V dropped 4 bases and J dropped 0 bases, with 4 bases sitting between them. This CDR3 has 12 amino acids. CDR3 sequence (DNA): TGTGCCAGCAGCTCCCTCTCCTACGAGCAGTACTTC. Its translation is CASSSLSYEQYF.

This chain uses TRBV2 with TRBJ2-1, with D possibly matching TRBD1 (6 bases). Germline CDR1 and CDR2: SNHLY and FYNNEI. Trimming stripped 5 bases from V and 9 bases from J, with 11 bases between. The CDR3 has 12 residues. The CDR3 nucleotides read TGTGCCAGCAGTTATACAGGGATTGAGCAGTTCTTC. This translates into CASSYTGIEQFF.

J is TRBJ1-2 and V is TRBV2, with a weak D call TRBD1 (5 bases). V was clipped by 6 bases and J by 1 base, with 12 bases between them. Germline assignment: CDR1 SNHLY and CDR2 FYNNEI. This CDR3 is built from 14 residues. CDR3 amino acids: CASRPGLSNYGYTF. CDR3 coding DNA: TGTGCCAGCAGACCGGGACTGAGTAACTATGGCTACACCTTC.

This clone was found once. V and J are TRBV21-1 and TRBJ1-3. TRBV21-1 represents a pseudogene. The CDR3 covers 17 residues. The CDR3: CASSKERSHYSGNTIYF. The CDR3 DNA follows: TGTGCCAGCAGCAAAGAAAGGAGCCATTACTCTGGAAACACCATATATTTT.

The chain carries TRBV2 and TRBJ2-1, with D perhaps TRBD1 (5 bases). The V gene's germline CDR1 is SNHLY and CDR2 FYNNEI. The CDR3 sequence is 16 residues long. Trimming cost V 2 bases and J 4 bases, with 15 bases left between them. The DNA for the CDR3 is TGTGCCAGCAGTGAATGGGGCCCCACAACTTACAATGAGCAGTTCTTC. Translating it yields CASSEWGPTTYNEQFF. The full variable domain, completed using reference TRBV2 and TRBJ2-1, is EPEVTQTPSHQVTQMGQEVILRCVPISNHLYFYWYRQILGQKVEFLVSFYNNEISEKSEIFDDQFSVERPDGSNFTLKIRSTKLEDSAMYFCASSEWGPTTYNEQFFGPGTRLTVL.

The genes are TRBV9 and TRBJ2-1; D gene ambiguous. The V end was cut by 0 bases, the J end by 7 bases, with 11 bases between. This CDR3 spans 14 amino acids. Germline assignment: CDR1 SGDLS and CDR2 YYNGEE. The CDR3: CASSVGLPLNEQFF. As DNA, the CDR3 is TGTGCCAGCAGCGTAGGTCTACCACTAAATGAGCAGTTCTTC.

The genes are TRBV2 and TRBJ2-5; TRBD2 agrees at 11 bases. Germline assignment: CDR1 SNHLY and CDR2 FYNNEI. This CDR3 has 13 amino acids. V shed 4 bases, J shed 5 bases, and the junction held 0 bases outside the gene matches. The CDR3 loop reads CASSGTSGETQYF. The CDR3 nucleotides read TGTGCCAGCAGTGGGACTAGCGGGGAGACCCAGTACTTC.

This rearrangement joins TRBV23-1 to TRBJ2-7, with 8 positions matching TRBD1. TRBV23-1 belongs to the ORF category, with a function that is uncertain. The trim removed 6 bases at V and 2 bases at J, leaving 15 bases unmatched. The CDR3 runs to 17 residues. The CDR3 is CASSPTNGQGLTYEQYF. CDR3 DNA: TGCGCCAGCAGCCCTACTAACGGACAGGGTTTAACCTACGAGCAGTACTTC.

This clone appeared once. V usage is TRBV5-1 and J usage is TRBJ1-6, with 9 bases that match TRBD1. Germline loops: CDR1 SGHRS, CDR2 YFSETQ. The CDR3 length is 14 residues. V shed 4 bases, J shed 7 bases, and the junction held 3 bases outside the gene matches. The DNA of the CDR3 is TGCGCCAGCAGCGCCGGGACAGGGAATTCACCCCTCCACTTT. Its translation: CASSAGTGNSPLHF.

V usage is TRBV2 and J usage is TRBJ2-3; no reliable D call. The CDR3 has 13 amino acids. Germline values: CDR1 SNHLY, CDR2 FYNNEI. The V and J ends lost 1 base and 4 bases respectively, with 6 bases between them. For the CDR3, the DNA is TGTGCCAGCAGTGAAGACAACGCAGATACGCAGTATTTT. Translated, it gives CASSEDNADTQYF.

V and J are TRBV5-1 and TRBJ2-5; D is perhaps TRBD2 (5 bases). The CDR3 sequence is 14 residues long. Germline V gene lookup returns CDR1 SGHRS and CDR2 YFSETQ. V lost 0 bases, J lost 5 bases, and 11 bases lay in between. The CDR3 region has the DNA TGCGCCAGCAGCTTGGAGAGGAGAGGGGAGACCCAGTACTTC. Its protein product is CASSLERRGETQYF.

This clone was seen once. The chain couples TRBV7-9 to TRBJ1-1; D perhaps matches TRBD1 (5 bases). The V end was cut by 3 bases, the J end by 10 bases, with 21 bases between. Germline V gives CDR1 SEHNR, CDR2 FQNEAQ (reference sequence). This CDR3 is built from 15 residues. CDR3 nucleotides: TGTGCCAGCAGCTTGTCGGCGGGACCGGGGGAGGGAGCTTTCTTT. Translated: CASSLSAGPGEGAFF.

This rearrangement joins TRBV2 to TRBJ1-5, with 11 bases that match TRBD1. CDR3 size: 16 residues. V dropped 5 bases and J dropped 7; count of bases not matched to a gene: 10. Looked up from germline, CDR1 is SNHLY and CDR2 is FYNNEI. CDR3 loop: CASSWTGGASVQPQHF. CDR3 coding DNA: TGTGCCAGCAGTTGGACAGGGGGCGCTTCCGTCCAGCCCCAGCATTTT.

The rearrangement joins TRBV2 to TRBJ1-2; D remains ambiguous. The CDR3 is 15 amino acids. Trimming left V 0 bases short and J 7 bases short, with 15 bases between. CDR1 and CDR2 from the germline V gene are SNHLY and FYNNEI. The CDR3 region has the DNA TGTGCCAGCAGTGAAGCGCCAGGTGGTATCTCTGGCTACACCTTC. Its protein is CASSEAPGGISGYTF.